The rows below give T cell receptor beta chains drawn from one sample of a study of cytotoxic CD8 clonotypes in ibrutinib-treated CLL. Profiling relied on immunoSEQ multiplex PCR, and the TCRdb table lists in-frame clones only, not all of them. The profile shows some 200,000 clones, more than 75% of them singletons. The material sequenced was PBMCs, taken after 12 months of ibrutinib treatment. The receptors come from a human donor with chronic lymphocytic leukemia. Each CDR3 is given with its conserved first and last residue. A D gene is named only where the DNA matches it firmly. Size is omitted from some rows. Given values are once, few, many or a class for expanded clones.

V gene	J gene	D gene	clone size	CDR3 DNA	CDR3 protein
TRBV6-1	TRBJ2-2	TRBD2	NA	TGTGCCAGCCGGGGGCTAGCGGGGTTCGCCGGGGAGCTGTTTTTT	CASRGLAGFAGELFF
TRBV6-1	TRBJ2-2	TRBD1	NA	TGTGCCAGCAGTGGACGACAGGGGTTGACCGGGGAGCTGTTTTTT	CASSGRQGLTGELFF
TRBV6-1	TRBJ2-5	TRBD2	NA	TGTGCCAGCAGTGCTTACGGACTAGCGGGAGGACAAGAGACCCAGTACTTC	CASSAYGLAGGQETQYF
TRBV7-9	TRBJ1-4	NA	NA	TGTGCCACCTCACGGCGAACTGAAAAACTGTTTTTT	CATSRRTEKLFF
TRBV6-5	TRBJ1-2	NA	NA	TGTGCCAGCAGTCCGGCAGGGTGGGTTGGCTACACCTTC	CASSPAGWVGYTF
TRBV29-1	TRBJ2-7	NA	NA	TGCAGCGTTGAAGGGGGGAGAGGGGGCTACGAGCAGTACTTC	CSVEGGRGGYEQYF
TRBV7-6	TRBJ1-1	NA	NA	TGTGCCAGCAGCCCGCGGGGGGTCGGGGAAGCTTTCTTT	CASSPRGVGEAFF
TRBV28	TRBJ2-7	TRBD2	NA	TGTGCCAGCAGTTTACCAGCGGGAGTAGTGGTCTACGAGCAGTACTTC	CASSLPAGVVVYEQYF
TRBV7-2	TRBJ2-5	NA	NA	TGTGCCAGCAGCTTTGGAGGGAAAGAGACCCAGTACTTC	CASSFGGKETQYF
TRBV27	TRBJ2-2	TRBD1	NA	TGTGCCAGCAGGTGGACAGGGGGCCGGAACACCGGGGAGCTGTTTTTT	CASRWTGGRNTGELFF
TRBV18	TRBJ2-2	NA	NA	TGTGCCAGCACAGGGAACAGCAACACCGGGGAGCTGTTTTTT	CASTGNSNTGELFF
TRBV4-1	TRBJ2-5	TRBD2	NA	TGCGCCAGCAGCCCCCGCCTAGCGGGGGACCAAGAGACCCAGTACTTC	CASSPRLAGDQETQYF
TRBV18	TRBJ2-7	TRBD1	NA	TGTGCCAGCTCACCACCGGGACAGGGTTACTACGAGCAGTACTTC	CASSPPGQGYYEQYF
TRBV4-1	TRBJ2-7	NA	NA	TGCGCCAGCAGCCTCGGACAGATGGGCGCCGAGCAGTACTTC	CASSLGQMGAEQYF
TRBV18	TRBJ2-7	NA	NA	TGTGCCAGCTCACCACCAGGTACAGGGTACACCTACGAGCAGTACTTC	CASSPPGTGYTYEQYF
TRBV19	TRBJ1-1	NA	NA	TGTGCCAGTAGTATACAGGGGCGGGGGACTGAAGCTTTCTTT	CASSIQGRGTEAFF
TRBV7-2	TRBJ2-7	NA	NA	TGTGCCAGCAGCCTATACGGGTGGTACGAGCAGTACTTC	CASSLYGWYEQYF
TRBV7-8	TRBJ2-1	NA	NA	TGTGCCAGCAGCTTAGCGTGGAACAATGAGCAGTTCTTC	CASSLAWNNEQFF
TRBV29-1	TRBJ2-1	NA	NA	TGCAGCTCCAAGAGGGCCTCCGTCTCCTACAATGAGCAGTTCTTC	CSSKRASVSYNEQFF
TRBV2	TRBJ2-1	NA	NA	TGTGCCAGCAGTGAACAGGGGGGGACGCACAATGAGCAGTTCTTC	CASSEQGGTHNEQFF
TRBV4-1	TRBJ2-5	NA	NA	TGCGCCAGCAGCCAAGACGGGGGGCCACAAGAGACCCAGTACTTC	CASSQDGGPQETQYF
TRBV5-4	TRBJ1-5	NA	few	TGTGCCAGCAGCTTGGACGGGAATCAGCCCCAGCATTTT	CASSLDGNQPQHF
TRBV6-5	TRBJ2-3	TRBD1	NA	TGTGCCAGCAGTTATCTAACAGGGGGAACGCAGTATTTT	CASSYLTGGTQYF
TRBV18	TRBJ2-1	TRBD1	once	TGTGCCAGCTCAGGGACAGGGGTAAATGAGCAGTTCTTC	CASSGTGVNEQFF
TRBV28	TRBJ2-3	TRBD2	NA	TGTGCCAGCGAGACCGTAGGACTAGGGGACACAGATACGCAGTATTTT	CASETVGLGDTDTQYF
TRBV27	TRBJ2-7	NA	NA	TGTGCCAGCAGTTTGTTAGCTCACACCTACGAGCAGTACTTC	CASSLLAHTYEQYF
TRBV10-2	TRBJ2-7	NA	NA	TGCGCCAGCAGCGACTTGGACCACTCGTCCCCCAGGGGCTCCTACGAGCAGTACTTC	CASSDLDHSSPRGSYEQYF
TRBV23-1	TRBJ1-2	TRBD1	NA	TGCGCCAGCAGACACATCATCCCCACGACAGGGTGGCGCCTGAGGGGCTACACCTTC	CASRHIIPTTGWRLRGYTF
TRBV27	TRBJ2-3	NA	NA	TGTGCCAGCAGTCCCATATTAAGCACAGATACGCAGTATTTT	CASSPILSTDTQYF
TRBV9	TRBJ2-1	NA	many	TGTGCCAGCAGCGTGACTAGCTACAATGAGCAGTTCTTC	CASSVTSYNEQFF
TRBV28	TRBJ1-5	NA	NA	TGTGCCAGCAGTCCAAGCGACAGAAACAATCAGCCCCAGCATTTT	CASSPSDRNNQPQHF
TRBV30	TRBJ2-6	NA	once	TGTGCCTGGAGGTACAGGGACCCTGGGGCCAACGTCCTGACTTTC	CAWRYRDPGANVLTF
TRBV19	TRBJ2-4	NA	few	TGTGCCAGTAAGGAAGGGGAATTTGCCAAAAACATTCAGTACTTC	CASKEGEFAKNIQYF
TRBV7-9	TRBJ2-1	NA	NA	TGTGCCAGCAAAGGTCCTAGTCCGGACAATGAGCAGTTCTTC	CASKGPSPDNEQFF
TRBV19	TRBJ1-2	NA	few	TGTGCCAGTAGTATCCCCTCTTTCTGGTCCGGCTACACCTTC	CASSIPSFWSGYTF
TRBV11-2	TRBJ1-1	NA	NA	TGTGCCAGCAGCTTAGCCGCTCGGGCGAACACTGAAGCTTTCTTT	CASSLAARANTEAFF
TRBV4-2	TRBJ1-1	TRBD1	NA	TGTGCCAGCAGCCAAATAGGACAGGACGAAGCTTTCTTT	CASSQIGQDEAFF
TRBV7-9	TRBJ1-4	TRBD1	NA	TGTGCCAGCAGCTTAGGGGACAGGGGAACTAATGAAAAACTGTTTTTT	CASSLGDRGTNEKLFF
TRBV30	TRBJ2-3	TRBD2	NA	TGTGCCTGGAGCCCCGGGACTACGGGGGCAGATACGCAGTATTTT	CAWSPGTTGADTQYF
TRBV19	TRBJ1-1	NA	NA	TGTGCCAGTAGTATAAGCGCAGGGATTATCACTGAAGCTTTCTTT	CASSISAGIITEAFF
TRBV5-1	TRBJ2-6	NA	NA	TGCGCCAGCAGCTTAACGGGAGTCTCTGGGGCCAACGTCCTGACTTTC	CASSLTGVSGANVLTF
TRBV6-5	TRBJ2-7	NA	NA	TGTGCCAGCAGTTACTCGGGCACCTCCTACGAGCAGTACTTC	CASSYSGTSYEQYF
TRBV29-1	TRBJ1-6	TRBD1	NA	TGCAGCGTTGGACAGGGATATTCACCCCTCCACTTT	CSVGQGYSPLHF
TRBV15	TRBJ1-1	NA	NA	TGTGCCACCAGCACCGACAGAACTGAAGCTTTCTTT	CATSTDRTEAFF
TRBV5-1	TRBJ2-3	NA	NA	TGCGCCAGCAGCTTGGACTCTAGCACAGATACGCAGTATTTT	CASSLDSSTDTQYF
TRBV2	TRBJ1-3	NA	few	TGTGCCAGCAAAGGGACGAACTCTGGAAACACCATATATTTT	CASKGTNSGNTIYF
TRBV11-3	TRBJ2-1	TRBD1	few	TGTGCCAGCAGCCGGGACAGTCTACACAATGAGCAGTTCTTC	CASSRDSLHNEQFF
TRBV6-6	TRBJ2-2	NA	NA	TGTGCCAGCAGTCTCAGTACGAACACCGGGGAGCTGTTTTTT	CASSLSTNTGELFF
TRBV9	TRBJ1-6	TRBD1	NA	TGTGCCAGCGGGACAGGGAGCCGTAATTCACCCCTCCACTTT	CASGTGSRNSPLHF
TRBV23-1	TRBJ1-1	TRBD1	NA	TGCGCCAGCAGTTTCTGTATCACGGGACAGGCGCCTGAAGCTTTCTTT	CASSFCITGQAPEAFF